The 18 T cell receptor beta chains below all came from one sample that was sequenced in a study of PD-1 blockade in classical Hodgkin lymphoma. The table came from immunoSEQ multiplex PCR; TCRdb's copy has only in-frame clones and leaves some out. The sample includes 34,000 or so clones, 80% to 95% of them seen just once. Time point denoted: cycle 4 day 1 (C4D1), after 6 weeks of nivolumab. There was relapse after autologous stem cell transplantation in every patient, and there was variation in brentuximab vedotin exposure. Researchers used magnetic negative selection to pull out pure CD4+ T cells from thawed PBMCs. Here the sequenced sample was CD4+ T cells from blood, taken before the fourth cycle of nivolumab. The origin of the receptors is a human donor with classical Hodgkin lymphoma.

V is TRBV2 and J is TRBJ1-5; TRBD1 is a possible D gene (6 bases). The germline V gene has CDR1 SNHLY and CDR2 FYNNEI. V was cut by 0 bases and J by 5 bases, with 14 bases left in between. This CDR3 comprises 16 residues. Written as DNA, the CDR3 is TGTGCCAGCAGTGAAGCGGGGGGGGCGAGGGATCAGCCCCAGCATTTT. This translates into CASSEAGGARDQPQHF.

The chain joins TRBV6-1 to TRBJ1-4, with D possibly matching TRBD1 (5 bases). Trimming cost V 0 bases and J 13 bases, with 15 bases left between them. Germline V gene data show CDR1 as MNHNS and CDR2 as SASEGT. The CDR3 contains 14 residues. The CDR3 loop is CASSEARQGNLLFF. DNA of the CDR3: TGTGCCAGCAGTGAAGCGAGGCAGGGCAATCTACTGTTTTTT.

V and J are TRBV28 and TRBJ2-2, with a possible D match to TRBD2 (6 bases). In germline, CDR1 is MDHEN, CDR2 SYDVKM. The V end lost 5 bases, the J end lost 6 bases, and 10 bases lay between the germline ends. This CDR3 comprises 13 residues. The CDR3 DNA reads TGTGCCAGCAGTCTGGGAGGAGCCGGGGAGCTGTTTTTT. It yields the protein CASSLGGAGELFF.

V usage is TRBV5-1 and J usage is TRBJ2-7; 7 positions agree with TRBD1. The J segment lost 1 base and the V segment lost 4 bases, leaving 5 bases of the junction unmatched. Germline V gene sequence: CDR1 SGHRS, CDR2 YFSETQ. This CDR3 is built from 14 residues. The CDR3 spells CASSGRQGSYEQYF. The CDR3 coding sequence is TGCGCCAGCAGCGGGCGACAGGGATCCTACGAGCAGTACTTC.

This chain connects TRBV10-3 to TRBJ1-1; 8 bases line up with TRBD1. The junction had 8 bases not matched to a gene; V was cut back by 2 bases and J by 3 bases. CDR3 length: 16 residues. Germline V gene data show CDR1 as ENHRY and CDR2 as SYGVKD. CDR3 residues: CAISEIQGGGDTEAFF. CDR3 in DNA: TGTGCCATCAGTGAGATACAGGGGGGCGGAGACACTGAAGCTTTCTTT.

The chain has TRBV6-6 and TRBJ1-1, with TRBD1 identical over 8 bases. Germline CDR1 reads MNHNY; CDR2 reads SVGAGI (reference sequence). V dropped 6 bases and J dropped 5; count of bases not matched to a gene: 11. There are 15 residues in the CDR3. In DNA form, the CDR3 reads TGTGCCAGCAGGGTTGGACAGGGTGGGTTGACTGAAGCTTTCTTT. Its translation: CASRVGQGGLTEAFF.

The chain employs TRBV29-1 and TRBJ2-3; D remains ambiguous. V gave up 7 bases and J gave up 3 bases, with 11 bases separating them. This CDR3 has 12 residues. Germline V gene sequence: CDR1 SQVTM, CDR2 ANQGSEA. For the CDR3, the DNA is TGCAGCGCCGCCCCCGAGACAGATACGCAGTATTTT. It translates to CSAAPETDTQYF.

V is TRBV5-4 and J is TRBJ2-7, with 15 bases identical to TRBD2. The germline CDR1 and CDR2 sequences are SGHNT and YYREEE (reference sequence). This CDR3 contains 16 residues. After removal of 4 bases from V and 4 bases from J, the junction contained 6 bases not matched to a gene. CDR3 in amino acids: CASSQGLAGGGYEQYF. CDR3 nucleotide sequence: TGTGCCAGCAGCCAGGGACTAGCGGGAGGTGGTTACGAGCAGTACTTC.

The genes are TRBV6-4 and TRBJ2-2; D is ambiguous. Between the trimmed V and J ends, which lost 1 base and 5 bases, there was a span of 5 bases. The CDR3 runs to 13 residues. The V gene's germline CDR1 is MRHNA and CDR2 SNTAGT. DNA for the CDR3: TGTGCCAGCAGTGACTATCAGACCGGGGAGCTGTTTTTT. Its translation: CASSDYQTGELFF.

The chain uses TRBV29-1 and TRBJ2-3, with 9 bases aligning to TRBD1. The length of the CDR3 is 12 residues. Trimming removed 8 bases from V and 4 bases from J; junction bases left unmatched: 4. The germline gives CDR1 SQVTM, CDR2 ANQGSEA. The CDR3 nucleotides are TGCAGCACCAGACAGGGGGCAGATACGCAGTATTTT. This sequence encodes CSTRQGADTQYF.

The V and J genes are TRBV11-3 and TRBJ2-1; TRBD1 agrees at 11 bases. Germline lookup yields CDR1 SGHNT and CDR2 YENEEA. This CDR3 comprises 15 residues. The trim removed 4 bases at V and 8 bases at J, leaving 7 bases unmatched. CDR3 in amino acids: CASSSRTGGGYEQFF. CDR3 nucleotide sequence: TGTGCCAGCAGCTCAAGGACAGGGGGCGGGTATGAGCAGTTCTTC.

V gene TRBV9 combines with J gene TRBJ2-1; TRBD2 matches at 8 bases. The CDR3 is 14 residues long. Germline V gene data show CDR1 as SGDLS and CDR2 as YYNGEE. V trimming: 4 bases; J trimming: 7 bases; junction bases outside the gene matches: 7. The CDR3 sequence is CASSTGRAYNEQFF. In DNA form, the CDR3 reads TGTGCCAGCAGCACCGGGAGGGCTTATAATGAGCAGTTCTTC.

The chain carries TRBV12-5 and TRBJ2-1; D is possibly TRBD2 (5 bases). CDR1 is LGHNT and CDR2 is FRNRAP in the germline V gene. This CDR3 is built from 13 residues. Trimming shortened V by 1 base and J by 9 bases, and 10 bases separated the two germline ends. The CDR3 protein is CASGLDLAREQFF. The CDR3 DNA is TGTGCTAGTGGTTTGGATCTAGCCCGTGAGCAGTTCTTC. The whole variable domain, filled in from reference TRBV12-5 and TRBJ2-1, reads DARVTQTPRHKVTEMGQEVTMRCQPILGHNTVFWYRQTMMQGLELLAYFRNRAPLDDSGMPKDRFSAEMPDATLATLKIQPSEPRDSAVYFCASGLDLAREQFFGPGTRLTVL.

The J gene is TRBJ1-1, the V gene TRBV6-6; D perhaps matches TRBD1 (6 bases). The germline V and J ends were trimmed by 6 bases and 5 bases, with 16 bases remaining between them. This CDR3 is built from 14 residues. Germline V CDR1 and CDR2: MNHNY, SVGAGI (reference sequence). The CDR3 region is CASRPSTGRTEAFF. The CDR3 DNA follows: TGTGCCAGCAGGCCTTCAACAGGGCGGACTGAAGCTTTCTTT.

This chain connects TRBV5-5 to TRBJ1-1; a weak D match, TRBD1 (5 bases). Trimming removed 3 bases at V and 4 bases at J, with 7 bases between. This CDR3 contains 12 residues. Germline V gives CDR1 SGHKS, CDR2 YYEKEE (reference sequence). In DNA form, the CDR3 reads TGTGCCAGCAGCTCTGGGGGCACTGAAGCTTTCTTT. Protein: CASSSGGTEAFF.

CDR3 DNA: TGTGCCAGCAGTTTCTTTAGGGCAGGCGAGCAGTACTTC. It encodes CASSFFRAGEQYF. The rearrangement uses TRBV28 and TRBJ2-7; no firm D call. Germline CDR1 and CDR2: MDHEN and SYDVKM. This CDR3 region has 13 residues. V lost 3 bases and J 6 bases, leaving 12 bases between the germline ends.

This clone was detected a few times. V is TRBV7-9 and J is TRBJ1-3; D is ambiguous. Per germline, CDR1 SEHNR and CDR2 FQNEAQ (reference sequence). With 1 base removed from V and 6 bases from J, the gap between germline ends came to 4 bases. The CDR3 covers 12 residues. The CDR3 nucleotides read TGTGCCAGCAGCTTAGTACTAAACACCATATATTTT. Translating gives CASSLVLNTIYF.

This chain links TRBV28 with TRBJ1-5; D gene uncertain. This CDR3 has 12 residues. Germline loops: CDR1 MDHEN, CDR2 SYDVKM. Deletions cut 7 bases from V and 7 bases from J, with 11 bases between. The CDR3 nucleotides read TGTGCCAGCATAGGAGTAATCCAGCCCCAGCATTTT. Its translation: CASIGVIQPQHF.